This T cell receptor beta chain was captured in a study of T-cell reconstitution after alpha-beta-depleted transplantation in children. Study-level results: Once a year had passed after transplant, T-cell counts and diversity came mostly from newly produced T cells. Where alpha-beta T cells came from about two months after transplant was reportedly several hundred expanded graft clones. Some patients' high day-60 TCRbeta diversity was attributed to recipient cells surviving conditioning.

The germline gives CDR1 ENHRY, CDR2 SYGVKD. This CDR3 is built from 17 residues. The V and J ends lost 0 bases and 2 bases, in that order; junction bases with no gene match: 6. There are many counts of this clonotype. Its antigen is not known. It was with unique molecular identifiers that the TCRbeta library was prepared. TCRdb re-analysed the PCR reads in MiXCR, keeping a single row per CDR3 protein. This table holds about 150,000 distinct CDR3 sequences, around 8.5% found once. This sequence originates from a female patient between 2 and 15 years old who had a stem cell transplant for congenital amegakaryocytic thrombocytopenia, so the T cells may come from the graft donor. Source: PBMCs, mostly from graft donor cells, taken 180 days after TCRalphabeta/CD19-depleted stem cell transplant. This chain uses TRBV10-3 with TRBJ2-1; TRBD2 aligns across 8 bases. DNA for the CDR3: TGTGCCATCAGTGAGTCGGAAGCTAGCGGGCCCTACAATGAGCAGTTCTTC. Translation gives CAISESEASGPYNEQFF.